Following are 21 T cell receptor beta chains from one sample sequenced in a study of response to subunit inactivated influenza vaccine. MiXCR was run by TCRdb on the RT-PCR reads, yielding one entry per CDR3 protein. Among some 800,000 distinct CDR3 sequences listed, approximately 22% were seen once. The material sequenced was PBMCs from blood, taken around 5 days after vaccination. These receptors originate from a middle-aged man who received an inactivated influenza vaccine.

The CDR3 here is CASSYFRGSEQYF. DNA of the CDR3: TGTGCCAGCAGTTACTTCCGGGGCTCCGAGCAGTACTTC. The V gene is TRBV6-2 or TRBV6-3, the J gene TRBJ2-7; tentatively, D is TRBD1 or TRBD2 (5 bases each). V was trimmed by 1 base and J by 6 bases, leaving 10 bases between them. This CDR3 is built from 13 residues. Germline CDR1 and CDR2: MNHEY and SVGEGT.

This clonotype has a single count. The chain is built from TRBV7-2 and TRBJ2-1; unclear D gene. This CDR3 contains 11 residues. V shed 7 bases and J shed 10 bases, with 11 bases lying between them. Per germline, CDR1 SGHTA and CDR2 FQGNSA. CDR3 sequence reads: CASMPEIEQFF. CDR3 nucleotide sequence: TGTGCCAGCATGCCAGAAATCGAGCAGTTCTTC.

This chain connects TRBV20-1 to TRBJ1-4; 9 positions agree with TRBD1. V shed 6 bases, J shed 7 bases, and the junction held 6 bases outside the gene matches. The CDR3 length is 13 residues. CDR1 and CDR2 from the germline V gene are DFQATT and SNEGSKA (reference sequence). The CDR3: CSAQGQGREKLFF. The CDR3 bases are TGCAGTGCGCAGGGACAGGGACGTGAAAAACTGTTTTTT.

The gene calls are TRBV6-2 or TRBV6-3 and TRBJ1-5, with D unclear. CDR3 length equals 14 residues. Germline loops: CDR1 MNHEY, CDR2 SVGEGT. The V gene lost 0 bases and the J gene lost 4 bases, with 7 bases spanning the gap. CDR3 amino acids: CASSYSADNQPQHF. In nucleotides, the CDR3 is TGTGCCAGCAGTTACTCGGCAGATAATCAGCCCCAGCATTTT.

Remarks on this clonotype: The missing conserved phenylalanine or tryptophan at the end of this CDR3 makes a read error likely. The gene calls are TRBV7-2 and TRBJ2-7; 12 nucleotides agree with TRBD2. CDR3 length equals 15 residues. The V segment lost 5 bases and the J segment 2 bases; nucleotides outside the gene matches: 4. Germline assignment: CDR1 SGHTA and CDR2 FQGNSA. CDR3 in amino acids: CASSPLAGGTYEQYL. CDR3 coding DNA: TGTGCCAGCAGCCCACTAGCGGGAGGTACCTACGAGCAGTACCTC.

This CDR3 reads CASTGQGINEQYF. The CDR3 nucleotides are TGCGCCAGCACTGGACAGGGGATTAACGAGCAGTACTTC. V gene TRBV5-1 combines with J gene TRBJ2-7; 9 nucleotides agree with TRBD1. V lost 6 bases to trimming and J lost 5 bases; unmatched junction nucleotides: 6. Germline CDR1 reads SGHRS; CDR2 reads YFSETQ. CDR3 length: 13 amino acids.

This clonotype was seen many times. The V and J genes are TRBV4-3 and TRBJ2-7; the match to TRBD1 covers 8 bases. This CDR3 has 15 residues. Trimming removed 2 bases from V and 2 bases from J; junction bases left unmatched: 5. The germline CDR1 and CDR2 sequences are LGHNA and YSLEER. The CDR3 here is CASSQRTGLAYEQYF. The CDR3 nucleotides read TGCGCCAGCAGCCAAAGGACAGGGTTGGCCTACGAGCAGTACTTC.

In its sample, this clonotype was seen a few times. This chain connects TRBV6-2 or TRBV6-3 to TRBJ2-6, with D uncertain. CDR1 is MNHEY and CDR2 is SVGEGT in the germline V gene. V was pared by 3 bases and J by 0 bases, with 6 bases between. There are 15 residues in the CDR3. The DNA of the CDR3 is TGTGCCAGCAGTTATAAGGGCTCTGGGGCCAACGTCCTGACTTTC. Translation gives CASSYKGSGANVLTF.

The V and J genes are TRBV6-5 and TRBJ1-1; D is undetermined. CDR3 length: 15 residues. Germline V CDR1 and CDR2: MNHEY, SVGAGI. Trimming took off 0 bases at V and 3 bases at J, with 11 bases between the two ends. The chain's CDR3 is CASSYSLSGYTEAFF. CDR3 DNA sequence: TGTGCCAGCAGTTACTCGCTCTCAGGCTACACTGAAGCTTTCTTT.

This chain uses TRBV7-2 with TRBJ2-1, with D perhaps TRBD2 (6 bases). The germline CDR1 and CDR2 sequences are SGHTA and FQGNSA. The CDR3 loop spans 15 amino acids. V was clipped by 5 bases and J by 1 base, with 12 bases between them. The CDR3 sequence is CASSSPGRSYNEQFF. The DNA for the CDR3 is TGTGCCAGCAGCAGTCCAGGGAGGTCCTACAATGAGCAGTTCTTC.

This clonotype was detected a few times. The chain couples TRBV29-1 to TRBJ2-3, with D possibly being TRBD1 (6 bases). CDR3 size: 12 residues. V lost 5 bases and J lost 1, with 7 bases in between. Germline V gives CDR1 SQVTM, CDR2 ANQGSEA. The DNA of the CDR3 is TGCAGCGTTTACAGGGGCACAGATACGCAGTATTTT. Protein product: CSVYRGTDTQYF.

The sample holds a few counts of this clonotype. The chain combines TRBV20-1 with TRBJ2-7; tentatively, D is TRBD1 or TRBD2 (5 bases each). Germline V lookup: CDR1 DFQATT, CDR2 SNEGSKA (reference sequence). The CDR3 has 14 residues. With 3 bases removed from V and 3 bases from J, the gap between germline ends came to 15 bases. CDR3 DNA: TGCAGTGCTAGTGGGCAGGGAGCCTTCTACGAGCAGTACTTC. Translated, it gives CSASGQGAFYEQYF.

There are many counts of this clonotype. CDR3 region: CSATRVAASTDTQYF. In nucleotides, the CDR3 is TGCAGTGCTACCCGGGTAGCGGCTAGCACAGATACGCAGTATTTT. The chain uses TRBV20-1 and TRBJ2-3, with a possible D match to TRBD2 (6 bases). The V gene's germline CDR1 is DFQATT and CDR2 SNEGSKA (reference sequence). This CDR3 contains 15 residues. V was clipped by 4 bases and J by 0 bases, with 14 bases between them.

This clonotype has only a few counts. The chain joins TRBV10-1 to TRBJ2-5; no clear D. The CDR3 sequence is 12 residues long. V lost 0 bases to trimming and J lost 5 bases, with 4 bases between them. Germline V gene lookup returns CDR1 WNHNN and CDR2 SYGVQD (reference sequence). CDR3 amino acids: CASSESQETQYF. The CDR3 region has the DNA TGCGCCAGCAGTGAGTCACAGGAGACCCAGTACTTC.

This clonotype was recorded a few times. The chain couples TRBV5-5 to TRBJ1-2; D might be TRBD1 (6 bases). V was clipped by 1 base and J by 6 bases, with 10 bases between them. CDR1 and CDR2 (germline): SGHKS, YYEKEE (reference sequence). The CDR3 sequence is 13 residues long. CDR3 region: CASSLIPGDGYTF. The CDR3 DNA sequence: TGTGCCAGCAGCTTGATCCCAGGGGATGGCTACACCTTC.

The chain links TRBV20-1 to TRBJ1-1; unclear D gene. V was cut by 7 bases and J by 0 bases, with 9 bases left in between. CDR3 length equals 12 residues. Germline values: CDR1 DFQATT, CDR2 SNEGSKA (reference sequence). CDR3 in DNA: TGCAGTGTCTACACCCTGAACACTGAAGCTTTCTTT. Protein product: CSVYTLNTEAFF.

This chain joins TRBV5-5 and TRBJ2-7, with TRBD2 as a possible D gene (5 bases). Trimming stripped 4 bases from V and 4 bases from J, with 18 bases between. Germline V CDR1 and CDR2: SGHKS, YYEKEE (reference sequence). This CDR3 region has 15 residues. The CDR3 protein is CASSLPPGLGYEQYF. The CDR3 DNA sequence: TGTGCCAGCAGCCTACCCCCGGGATTGGGATACGAGCAGTACTTC.

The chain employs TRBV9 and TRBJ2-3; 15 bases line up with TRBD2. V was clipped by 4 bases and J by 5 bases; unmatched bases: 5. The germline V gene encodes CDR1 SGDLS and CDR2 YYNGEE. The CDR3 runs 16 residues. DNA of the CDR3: TGTGCCAGCAGCCTCGGGACTAGCGGGGGGCGAGATACGCAGTATTTT. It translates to CASSLGTSGGRDTQYF. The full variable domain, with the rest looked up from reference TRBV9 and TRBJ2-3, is DSGVTQTPKHLITATGQRVTLRCSPRSGDLSVYWYQQSLDQGLQFLIQYYNGEERAKGNILERFSAQQFPDLHSELNLSSLELGDSALYFCASSLGTSGGRDTQYFGPGTRLTVL.

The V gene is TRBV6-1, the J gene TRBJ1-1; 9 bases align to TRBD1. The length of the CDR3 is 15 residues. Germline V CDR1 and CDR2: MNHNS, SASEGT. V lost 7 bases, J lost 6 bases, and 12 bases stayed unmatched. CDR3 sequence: CASKKQGAYLPEAFF. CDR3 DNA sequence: TGTGCCAGCAAAAAACAGGGGGCGTATCTTCCTGAAGCTTTCTTT.

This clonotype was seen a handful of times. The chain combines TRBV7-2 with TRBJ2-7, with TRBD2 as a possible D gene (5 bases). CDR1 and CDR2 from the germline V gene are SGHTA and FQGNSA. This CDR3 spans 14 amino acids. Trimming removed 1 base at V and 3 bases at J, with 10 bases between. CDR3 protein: CASSLVLRDYEQYF. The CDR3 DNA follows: TGTGCCAGCAGCTTAGTCCTGAGGGACTACGAGCAGTACTTC.

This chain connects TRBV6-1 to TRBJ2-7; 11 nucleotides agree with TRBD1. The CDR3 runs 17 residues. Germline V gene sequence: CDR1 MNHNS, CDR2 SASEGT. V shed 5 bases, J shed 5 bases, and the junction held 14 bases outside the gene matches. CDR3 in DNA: TGTGCCAGCAGTCTGACATTCTCGGGACAGGGGGGCCACGAGCAGTACTTC. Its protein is CASSLTFSGQGGHEQYF.